The next 5 T cell receptor beta chains were all read from a single sample in a study of shared clonotypes between healthy human individuals. Only in-frame clones appear in the TCRdb table, and some are missing; sequencing was by immunoSEQ multiplex PCR. In the table there are about 2,500,000 clones, roughly 92% of which are singletons. The material sequenced was naive CD4+ T cells sorted from blood. Stated subset: CD45RA+ positively selected. These receptors all come from a man between 18 and 29 years old in good health.

This chain links TRBV5-1 with TRBJ2-5, with 11 bases fitting TRBD2. CDR1 and CDR2 from the germline V gene are SGHRS and YFSETQ. The CDR3 covers 16 residues. J lost 3 bases, V lost 0 bases, and 4 bases had no gene match. CDR3 sequence: CASSLDLAGGEETQYF. DNA for the CDR3: TGCGCCAGCAGCTTGGATCTAGCGGGAGGAGAAGAGACCCAGTACTTC.

This sequence joins TRBV19 and TRBJ2-1; 9 bases are a match to TRBD2. V shed 4 bases and J 7 bases; nucleotides not matched to a gene: 11. Germline V gene data show CDR1 as LNHDA and CDR2 as SQIVND (reference sequence). This CDR3 comprises 16 residues. The CDR3 DNA follows: TGTGCCAGTAGTAAATTAGCGGGAGTCGTGTTTAATGAGCAGTTCTTC. This translates into CASSKLAGVVFNEQFF.

As concerns this clone: The sample has other DNA sequences that encode this CDR3 too. The V and J genes are TRBV11-2 and TRBJ2-5; D gene uncertain. Trimming pared 3 bases from V and 2 bases from J, leaving 7 bases between. In germline, CDR1 is SGHAT, CDR2 FQNNGV. CDR3 size: 13 residues. The CDR3 DNA follows: TGTGCCAGCAGCTTGAACAGTCAAGAGACCCAGTACTTC. Protein sequence: CASSLNSQETQYF.

The chain has TRBV7-9 and TRBJ1-2, with D possibly TRBD1 on 5 matching bases. This CDR3 is built from 14 residues. CDR1 SEHNR and CDR2 FQNEAQ come from the germline V gene (reference sequence). Trimming removed 2 bases at V and 4 bases at J, with 11 bases between. Written as DNA, the CDR3 is TGTGCCAGCAGCTTAAGGGGTTTATTCTATGGCTACACCTTC. It translates to CASSLRGLFYGYTF.

The chain uses TRBV6-6 and TRBJ1-1, with 8 bases fitting TRBD1. The ends lost 2 bases at V and 3 bases at J; junction bases unmatched: 8. The CDR3 loop spans 16 amino acids. Germline V lookup: CDR1 MNHNY, CDR2 SVGAGI (reference sequence). CDR3 in amino acids: CASSYAGGTRDTEAFF. The CDR3 nucleotides are TGTGCCAGCAGTTACGCAGGGGGCACGCGTGACACTGAAGCTTTCTTT.